This TCR beta chain appears in the sequencing data of a study of blood T cell repertoires in COVID-19. Overall study: The study drew acute and convalescent COVID-19 samples from the United States, Italy and Spain. PBMCs, B-cell-depleted T cells, or T cells provided the cDNA or gDNA that made up the material.

How the authors handled the data: Researchers report that nucleated cell counts were estimated from reference gene primer amplification. Generated by immunoSEQ multiplex PCR, the TCRdb table keeps only in-frame clones and is missing some. V and J calls and clone size are as listed in that table; D and trimming were resolved from the DNA. The sample has 200,000 to 250,000 clones, about 88% seen once; the top ten hold under 9%. This CDR3 spans 15 amino acids. The germline V gene encodes CDR1 KGHDR and CDR2 SFDVKD. Trimming took 7 bases from V and 4 from J; bases not matched to a gene: 8. This TCR was recovered from a woman in her 70s with active or convalescent COVID-19. Sample: peripheral blood. The chain employs TRBV24-1 and TRBJ2-1, with 8 nucleotides matching TRBD1. CDR3 nucleotides: TGTGCCACCAGCGCGTCCGGGACAGGATACAATGAGCAGTTCTTC. Translation: CATSASGTGYNEQFF.